This entry is about one TCR beta chain. The entry originates in a study of blood T cell repertoires in COVID-19. Turning to the study itself: The samples span acute and convalescent COVID-19 from the United States, Italy and Spain. PBMCs, B-cell-depleted T cells, or T cells were the source of the cDNA or gDNA that made up the material.

Profiling relied on immunoSEQ multiplex PCR, and the TCRdb table lists in-frame clones only, not all of them. Here the sample spans 140,000 or so clones, around 83% being singletons. This sequence originates from a human donor with acute or convalescent COVID-19. The donor label of this sample is uncertain. Sequenced: peripheral blood.

The CDR3 loop is CASSQGLTPLMNTEAFF. As DNA, the CDR3 is TGTGCCAGCAGCCAGGGACTTACCCCGCTAATGAACACTGAAGCTTTCTTT. J is TRBJ1-1 and V is TRBV5-5; D may be TRBD1 (5 bases). The CDR3 is 17 amino acids. Per germline, CDR1 SGHKS and CDR2 YYEKEE (reference sequence). The V gene lost 4 bases and the J gene lost 0 bases, with 19 bases spanning the gap.